Sequencing of this TCR beta chain was carried out in a study of blood T cell repertoires in COVID-19. At the level of the study: From T cells, B-cell-depleted T cells, or PBMCs came the material, which was cDNA or gDNA.

As processed by the authors: Amplification with reference gene primers provided the estimates of nucleated cell counts. TCRdb's table, derived via immunoSEQ multiplex PCR, lists solely in-frame clones and lacks some. V, J and clone size are taken as reported in that table, and D and trimming were inferred from the DNA itself. Of some 160,000 clones listed, 80% are singletons. V was cut by 9 bases and J by 9 bases, with 24 bases left in between. Germline loops: CDR1 MNHEY, CDR2 SVGAGI. CDR3 size: 15 residues. The gene calls are TRBV6-5 and TRBJ2-1; TRBD2 is a possible D gene (7 bases). Sequencing used peripheral blood. The TCR sequence derives from a woman aged 50 to 60 with acute or convalescent COVID-19. This CDR3 reads CASHHGGPRVGEQFF. CDR3 nucleotides: TGTGCCAGTCACCACGGGGGGCCACGGGTGGGTGAGCAGTTCTTC.